One and the same sample provided the 18 T cell receptor beta chains below, sequenced in a study of T cell responses to AZD1222 COVID-19 vaccine. The method was immunoSEQ multiplex PCR; TCRdb's version includes in-frame clones alone and lacks a portion of them. The profile shows roughly 250,000 clones, approximately 95% of them singletons. Here the sequenced sample was peripheral blood, taken on day 0 of AZD1222 vaccination. The receptors come from an adult in good health.

The chain has TRBV5-1 and TRBJ2-1; D call uncertain. Germline assignment: CDR1 SGHRS and CDR2 YFSETQ. The CDR3 totals 12 residues. Trimming removed 6 bases at V and 7 bases at J, with 11 bases between. The CDR3 DNA is TGCGCCAGCACCAAATCCGGGAATGAGCAGTTCTTC. Translating it yields CASTKSGNEQFF.

This chain connects TRBV25-1 to TRBJ1-4; the D gene is possibly TRBD1 (5 bases). Per the germline V gene, CDR1 is MGHDK and CDR2 is SYGVNS. CDR3 length: 13 residues. V was shortened by 6 bases and J by 8 bases, with 13 bases between the two germline ends. The CDR3 nucleotides read TGTGCCAGCAGGAACGGGGCAAAGGAAAAACTGTTTTTT. It translates to CASRNGAKEKLFF.

The CDR3 protein is CASSLETGWDSPLHF. The CDR3 region has the DNA TGTGCCAGCAGCTTAGAAACAGGGTGGGACTCACCCCTCCACTTT. The rearrangement links TRBV11-2 to TRBJ1-6; TRBD1 might be the D (6 bases). The CDR3 contains 15 residues. With 0 bases removed from V and 10 bases from J, the gap between germline ends came to 13 bases. Germline V gives CDR1 SGHAT, CDR2 FQNNGV.

Here the CDR3 DNA reads TGCAGCGCCGGGGAAGGGCACGGAAACACCATATATTTT. This encodes CSAGEGHGNTIYF. The genes are TRBV29-1 and TRBJ1-3; D call uncertain. Trimming pared 7 bases from V and 4 bases from J, leaving 14 bases between. The CDR3 has 13 amino acids. CDR1 and CDR2 (germline): SQVTM, ANQGSEA.

The chain uses TRBV15 and TRBJ1-6, with D tentatively TRBD1 (5 bases). Between the trimmed V and J ends, which lost 8 bases and 0 bases, there was a span of 8 bases. The CDR3 contains 14 residues. The germline V gene encodes CDR1 LNHNV and CDR2 YYDKDF (reference sequence). This chain's CDR3 is CATGGSSYNSPLHF. The CDR3 region has the DNA TGTGCCACCGGGGGGAGCTCCTATAATTCACCCCTCCACTTT.

The chain is built from TRBV4-2 and TRBJ2-7, with TRBD2 identical over 8 bases. Germline values: CDR1 LGHNA, CDR2 YNFKEQ. The CDR3 sequence is 16 residues long. With V trimmed by 9 bases and J by 0 bases, 13 bases remained unmatched. CDR3 sequence reads: CASSRPGGASSYEQYF. The CDR3 DNA sequence: TGTGCCAGTTCTAGACCGGGGGGGGCCAGCTCCTACGAGCAGTACTTC.

In this sample, this clone turned up once. The chain joins TRBV20-1 to TRBJ1-1; D might be TRBD1 (5 bases). The V and J ends lost 6 bases and 6 bases respectively, with 11 bases between them. This CDR3 contains 11 residues. The V gene's germline CDR1 is DFQATT and CDR2 SNEGSKA (reference sequence). CDR3 residues: CSAGVGAEAFF. The DNA for the CDR3 is TGCAGTGCCGGGGTGGGGGCTGAAGCTTTCTTT.

This chain connects TRBV19 to TRBJ2-5; D uncertain. CDR1 is LNHDA, CDR2 SQIVND, per germline (reference sequence). This CDR3 region has 14 residues. Trimming cost V 4 bases and J 1 base, with 10 bases left between them. Here the CDR3 DNA reads TGTGCCAGTAGTACGCCCGGGCTCCAAGAGACCCAGTACTTC. It encodes CASSTPGLQETQYF.

This chain links TRBV6-7 with TRBJ1-4; no definite D call. TRBV6-7 is filed as an ORF, its function uncertain. This CDR3 has 14 residues. Between the trimmed V and J ends, which lost 2 bases and 4 bases, there was a span of 8 bases. The CDR3 here is CASSYVGVNEKLFF. CDR3 DNA sequence: TGTGCCAGCAGTTACGTAGGAGTTAATGAAAAACTGTTTTTT.

The chain carries TRBV27 and TRBJ2-7, with D possibly matching TRBD1 (6 bases). Germline V gene data show CDR1 as MNHEY and CDR2 as SMNVEV (reference sequence). The CDR3 contains 17 residues. The V gene lost 3 bases and the J gene lost 4 bases, with 22 bases spanning the gap. CDR3 DNA sequence: TGTGCCAGCAGTTTCTCCTCCGACAGGACGTTGGGATACGAGCAGTACTTC. Amino acid sequence: CASSFSSDRTLGYEQYF.

This chain uses TRBV11-2 with TRBJ2-2, with D uncertain. Trimming stripped 0 bases from V and 2 bases from J, with 4 bases between. Germline V gene sequence: CDR1 SGHAT, CDR2 FQNNGV. The CDR3 sequence is 14 residues long. The CDR3 bases are TGTGCCAGCAGCTTAGATTTTAACACCGGGGAGCTGTTTTTT. Translation gives CASSLDFNTGELFF.

CDR3 sequence (DNA): TGCGCCAGCTCCTCGGCCTCCTACAATGAGCAGTTCTTC. Protein product: CASSSASYNEQFF. The chain links TRBV5-1 to TRBJ2-1; D remains unclear. Per germline, CDR1 SGHRS and CDR2 YFSETQ. The CDR3 consists of 13 residues. Trimming took 7 bases from V and 0 from J, leaving 8 bases between them.

This chain connects TRBV18 to TRBJ1-1, with no clear D. The CDR3 covers 15 residues. Germline V gene sequence: CDR1 KGHSH, CDR2 LQKENI. Trimming pared 0 bases from V and 3 bases from J, leaving 11 bases between. In DNA, the CDR3 is TGTGCCAGCTCACCACCGTCAAACGGAGACACTGAAGCTTTCTTT. The encoded protein is CASSPPSNGDTEAFF.

The chain has TRBV28 and TRBJ2-3, with TRBD2 matching 7 bases. Germline CDR1 MDHEN, CDR2 SYDVKM. The CDR3 runs to 17 residues. V shed 2 bases, J shed 0 bases, and the junction held 8 bases outside the gene matches. CDR3 loop: CASSLQRTSASTDTQYF. Written as DNA, the CDR3 is TGTGCCAGCAGTTTACAGAGAACTAGCGCTAGCACAGATACGCAGTATTTT.

This clone has just a few counts. This chain connects TRBV19 to TRBJ2-1; TRBD2 aligns across 13 bases. The CDR3 length is 20 residues. Looked up from germline, CDR1 is LNHDA and CDR2 is SQIVND (reference sequence). The junction had 19 bases not matched to a gene; V was cut back by 6 bases and J by 5 bases. The CDR3 DNA reads TGTGCCAGTAGCCCCGGGGGCGGACTAGCGGGGGCCCTCTGGGACAATGAGCAGTTCTTC. Its protein product is CASSPGGGLAGALWDNEQFF.

The chain couples TRBV5-1 to TRBJ2-5; 8 bases align to TRBD1. The germline V gene has CDR1 SGHRS and CDR2 YFSETQ. There are 14 residues in the CDR3. The J segment lost 4 bases and the V segment lost 4 bases, leaving 6 bases of the junction unmatched. The CDR3 loop is CASSTSGTGETQYF. In nucleotides, the CDR3 is TGCGCCAGCAGCACATCCGGGACAGGAGAGACCCAGTACTTC.

V gene TRBV18 combines with J gene TRBJ2-5; the D gene is possibly TRBD2 (5 bases). Germline assignment: CDR1 KGHSH and CDR2 LQKENI. CDR3 size: 15 residues. V shed 5 bases and J shed 5 bases, with 18 bases lying between them. The CDR3 region is CASSARTTLGETQYF. CDR3 DNA sequence: TGTGCCAGCTCAGCAAGGACCACACTAGGGGAGACCCAGTACTTC.

This clone was seen once. The rearrangement links TRBV19 to TRBJ1-1; D ambiguous. This CDR3 has 13 residues. Germline values: CDR1 LNHDA, CDR2 SQIVND (reference sequence). V was shortened by 3 bases and J by 1 base, with 6 bases between the two germline ends. The CDR3 protein is CASSIMENTEAFF. CDR3 DNA sequence: TGTGCCAGTAGTATTATGGAGAACACTGAAGCTTTCTTT.